A selection of T cell receptor beta chains follows, all from one sample in a study of T-cell reconstitution after alpha-beta-depleted transplantation in children. TCRdb fed the PCR reads into MiXCR, producing one record per CDR3 protein. The profile shows about 200,000 distinct CDR3 sequences, approximately 6.8% of them singletons. The starting material was PBMCs, obtained before TCRalphabeta/CD19-depleted stem cell transplant. The receptors come from a girl under three years old with combined immunodeficiency, due to receive a stem cell transplant. CDR3s include the opening cysteine and the closing phenylalanine or tryptophan. Each record gives: clone size, V gene, D gene, J gene, CDR3 protein, CDR3 DNA. The D gene is left open where the match is weak. Clone size appears in some rows only: once, few, many, or a class for an expanded clone.

NA,TRBV20-1,NA,TRBJ2-7,CSARDLSQSRTYEQYF,TGCAGTGCTAGAGATCTTTCACAGTCTAGAACCTACGAGCAGTACTTC
NA,TRBV3-1,NA,TRBJ2-3,CASSRRELAQYF,TGTGCCAGCAGCCGAAGGGAGTTGGCGCAGTATTTT
many,TRBV11-1,NA,TRBJ2-1,CASSSNYSDLRSYNEQFF,TGTGCCAGCAGCTCTAACTACAGCGACTTGCGCAGTTACAATGAGCAGTTCTTC
few,TRBV10-3,NA,TRBJ1-3,CAIMVGPGNTIYF,TGTGCCATCATGGTTGGGCCGGGAAACACCATATATTTT
many,TRBV12-3/TRBV12-4,TRBD1,TRBJ1-6,CASSDRGGQKNSPLHF,TGTGCCAGCAGTGACAGGGGGGGACAGAAAAATTCACCCCTCCACTTT
many,TRBV29-1,NA,TRBJ2-1,CSVEGVDYYNEQFF,TGCAGCGTTGAAGGGGTGGACTATTACAATGAGCAGTTCTTC
many,TRBV12-3/TRBV12-4,NA,TRBJ2-7,CASSPHYEQYF,TGTGCCAGCAGCCCACACTACGAGCAGTACTTC
many,TRBV6-1,TRBD2,TRBJ2-7,CASSGTGLAYEQYF,TGTGCCAGCAGTGGGACGGGACTAGCCTACGAGCAGTACTTC
NA,TRBV20-1,TRBD2,TRBJ2-1,CSAAGLEGGEQFF,TGCAGTGCCGCCGGACTAGAGGGTGGTGAGCAGTTCTTC
many,TRBV4-3,NA,TRBJ2-7,CASSLGRQGSYEQYF,TGCGCCAGCAGCCTAGGACGCCAGGGGTCCTACGAGCAGTACTTC